The next 6 T cell receptor beta chains were all read from a single sample in a study of cytomegalovirus exposure and HLA in healthy donors. 60 Vbeta and 13 Jbeta primers were used in PCR. Generated by immunoSEQ multiplex PCR, the TCRdb table keeps only in-frame clones and is missing some. The repertoire includes 150,000 to 200,000 clones, 60% to 80% of them detected once, and over 12% sits in the top ten. What was sequenced was PBMCs. Receptors were obtained from a man aged 50 to 60 in good health and CMV-seropositive.

A note on this clone: This sample includes further DNA sequences coding for the same CDR3. The J gene is TRBJ1-2, the V gene TRBV14, with D perhaps TRBD1 (6 bases). Trimming took off 0 bases at V and 5 bases at J, with 13 bases between the two ends. The CDR3 contains 15 residues. CDR1 SGHDN and CDR2 FVKESK come from the germline V gene. In DNA, the CDR3 is TGTGCCAGCAGCCAAGACCCCGGACAGTATTATGGCTACACCTTC. It translates to CASSQDPGQYYGYTF.

The rearrangement links TRBV13 to TRBJ2-3; TRBD2 aligns across 9 bases. Germline V CDR1 and CDR2: PRHDT, FYEKMQ (reference sequence). The CDR3 spans 16 residues. After removal of 1 base from V and 4 bases from J, the junction contained 6 bases not matched to a gene. CDR3 loop: CASSLVAGGFPDTQYF. CDR3 nucleotides: TGTGCCAGCAGCTTAGTGGCGGGGGGGTTCCCAGATACGCAGTATTTT.

This chain uses TRBV2 with TRBJ1-1, with D uncertain. Trimming shortened V by 6 bases and J by 5 bases, and 10 bases separated the two germline ends. The CDR3 runs 12 residues. CDR1 SNHLY and CDR2 FYNNEI come from the germline V gene. The CDR3 protein is CASSPPRTEAFF. Written as DNA, the CDR3 is TGTGCCAGCAGCCCCCCCCGGACTGAAGCTTTCTTT.

V gene TRBV29-1 combines with J gene TRBJ1-1, with D tentatively TRBD1 (6 bases). The CDR3 length is 14 residues. With 2 bases removed from V and 2 bases from J, the gap between germline ends came to 12 bases. CDR1 and CDR2 (germline): SQVTM, ANQGSEA. DNA for the CDR3: TGCAGCGTTGAAAAGGAACAGGGAAACACTGAAGCTTTCTTT. The encoded protein is CSVEKEQGNTEAFF.

The chain employs TRBV5-4 and TRBJ1-1, with TRBD1 matching over 7 bases. The V gene's germline CDR1 is SGHNT and CDR2 YYREEE (reference sequence). V gave up 4 bases and J gave up 7 bases; unmatched junction bases: 10. The CDR3 length is 14 residues. Here the CDR3 DNA reads TGTGCCAGCAGCATTCGACAGGGTTCTTTTGAAGCTTTCTTT. It is translated as CASSIRQGSFEAFF.

V is TRBV6-6 and J is TRBJ2-1; D ambiguous. The CDR3 totals 14 residues. CDR1 and CDR2 from the germline V gene are MNHNY and SVGAGI (reference sequence). Trimming removed 0 bases from V and 12 bases from J, with 15 bases in between. The CDR3 protein is CASSYSGFTSRQFF. The CDR3 DNA follows: TGTGCCAGCAGTTACTCGGGCTTTACCAGCCGGCAGTTCTTC.